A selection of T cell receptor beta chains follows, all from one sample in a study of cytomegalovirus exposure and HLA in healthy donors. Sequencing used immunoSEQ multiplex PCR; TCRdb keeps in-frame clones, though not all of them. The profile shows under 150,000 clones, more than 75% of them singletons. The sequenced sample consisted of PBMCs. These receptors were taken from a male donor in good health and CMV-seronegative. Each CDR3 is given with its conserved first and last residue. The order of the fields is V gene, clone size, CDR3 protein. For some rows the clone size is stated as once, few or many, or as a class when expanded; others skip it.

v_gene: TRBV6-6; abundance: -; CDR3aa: CASSSSSAGVMQPQHF
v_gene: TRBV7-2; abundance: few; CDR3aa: CASSRNRVDYGYTF
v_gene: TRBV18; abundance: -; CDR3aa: CASSPPPHNYEQYF
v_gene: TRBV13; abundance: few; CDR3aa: CASSLKGQSYGYTF
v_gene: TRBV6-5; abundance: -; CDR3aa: CASSYSRQLNTEAFF
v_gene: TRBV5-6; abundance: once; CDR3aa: CASSVLGVMDGYTF
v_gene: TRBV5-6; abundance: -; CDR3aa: CASSPDRTNYGYTF
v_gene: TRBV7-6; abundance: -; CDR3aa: CASSWPGSYEQYF
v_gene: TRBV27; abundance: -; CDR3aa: CASSPQDRNGYGYTF
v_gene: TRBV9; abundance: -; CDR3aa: CASSPRLANTYEQYF
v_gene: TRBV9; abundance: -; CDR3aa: CASSPRPGLTSTDTQYF
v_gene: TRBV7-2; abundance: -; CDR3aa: CASSFIAGTETQYF
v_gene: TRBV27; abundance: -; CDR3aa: CATTGQTNTGELFF
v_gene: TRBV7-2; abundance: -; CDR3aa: CASSFGGSEGETQYF
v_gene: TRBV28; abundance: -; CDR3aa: CASSLTQGAWYGYTF
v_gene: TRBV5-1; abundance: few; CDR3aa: CASSSPGASGEGEQFF
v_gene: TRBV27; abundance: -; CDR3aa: CASSLGTGLNTEAFF
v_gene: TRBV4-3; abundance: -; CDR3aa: CASSQEVTGGGHGEAFF
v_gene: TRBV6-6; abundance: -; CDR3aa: CASSGGQEETRYF
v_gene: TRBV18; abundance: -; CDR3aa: CASSPSASGANVLTF
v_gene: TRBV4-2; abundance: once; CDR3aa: CASSRTLTPTNTIYF
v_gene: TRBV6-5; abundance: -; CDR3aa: CASRNLKRGYTF
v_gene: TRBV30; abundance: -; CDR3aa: CAWSPRGSGYTF
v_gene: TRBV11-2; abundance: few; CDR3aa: CASSFSGRGRETQYF
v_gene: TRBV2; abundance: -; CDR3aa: CASSGEGDEQYF
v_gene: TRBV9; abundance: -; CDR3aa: CASSAQGARGETQYF
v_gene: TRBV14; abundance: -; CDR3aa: CASSPGQGLHIRGYTF
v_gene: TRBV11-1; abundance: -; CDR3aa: CASSVRGTEAFF
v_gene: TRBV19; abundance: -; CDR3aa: CASSITGSRFEAFF
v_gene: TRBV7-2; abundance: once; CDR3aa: CASSFSGGRANEQFF
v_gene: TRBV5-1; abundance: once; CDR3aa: CASSRGGLPENYGYTF
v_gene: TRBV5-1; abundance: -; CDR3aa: CASGEGEKLFF
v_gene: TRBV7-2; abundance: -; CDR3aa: CASSSGGRITEAFF
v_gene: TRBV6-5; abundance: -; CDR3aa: CASSYSATGYSPLHF